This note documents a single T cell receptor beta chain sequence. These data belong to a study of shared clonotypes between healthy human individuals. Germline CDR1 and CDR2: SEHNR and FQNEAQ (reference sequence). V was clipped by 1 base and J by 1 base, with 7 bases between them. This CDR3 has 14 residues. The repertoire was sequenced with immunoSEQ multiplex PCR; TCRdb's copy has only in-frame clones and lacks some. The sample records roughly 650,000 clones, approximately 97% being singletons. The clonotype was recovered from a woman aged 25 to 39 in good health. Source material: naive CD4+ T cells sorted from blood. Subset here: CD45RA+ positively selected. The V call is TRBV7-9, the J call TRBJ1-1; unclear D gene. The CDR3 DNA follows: TGTGCCAGCAGCTTAGGGGCAGCGAACACTGAAGCTTTCTTT. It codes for CASSLGAANTEAFF. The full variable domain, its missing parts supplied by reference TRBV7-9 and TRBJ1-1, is DTGVSQNPRHKITKRGQNVTFRCDPISEHNRLYWYRQTLGQGPEFLTYFQNEAQLEKSRLLSDRFSAERPKGSFSTLEIQRTEQGDSAMYLCASSLGAANTEAFFGQGTRLTVV.